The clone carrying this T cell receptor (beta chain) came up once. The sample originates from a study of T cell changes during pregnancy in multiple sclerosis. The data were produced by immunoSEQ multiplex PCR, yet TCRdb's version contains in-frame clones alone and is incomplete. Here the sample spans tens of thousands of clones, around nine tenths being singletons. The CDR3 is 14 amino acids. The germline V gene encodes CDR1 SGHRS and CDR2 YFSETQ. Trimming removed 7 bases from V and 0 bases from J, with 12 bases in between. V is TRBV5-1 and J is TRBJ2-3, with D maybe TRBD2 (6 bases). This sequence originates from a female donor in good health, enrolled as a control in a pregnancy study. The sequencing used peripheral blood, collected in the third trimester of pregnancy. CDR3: CASAQGGSTDTQYF. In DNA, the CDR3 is TGCGCCAGCGCCCAGGGAGGTAGCACAGATACGCAGTATTTT.